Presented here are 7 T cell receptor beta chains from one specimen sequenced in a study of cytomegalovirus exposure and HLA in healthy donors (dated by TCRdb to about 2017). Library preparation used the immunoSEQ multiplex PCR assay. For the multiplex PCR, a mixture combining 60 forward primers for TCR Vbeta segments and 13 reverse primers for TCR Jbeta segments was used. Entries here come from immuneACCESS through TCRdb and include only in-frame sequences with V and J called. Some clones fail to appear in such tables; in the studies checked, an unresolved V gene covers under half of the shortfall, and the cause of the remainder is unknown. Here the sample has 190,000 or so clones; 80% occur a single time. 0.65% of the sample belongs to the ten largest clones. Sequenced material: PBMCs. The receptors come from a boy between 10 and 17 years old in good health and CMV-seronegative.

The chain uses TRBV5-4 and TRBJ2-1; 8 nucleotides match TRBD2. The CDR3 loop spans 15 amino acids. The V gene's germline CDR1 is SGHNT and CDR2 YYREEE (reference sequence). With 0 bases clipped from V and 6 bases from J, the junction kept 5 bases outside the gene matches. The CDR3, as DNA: TGTGCCAGCAGCTTGGGGGCGGGGGGCCCCAATGAGCAGTTCTTC. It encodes CASSLGAGGPNEQFF.

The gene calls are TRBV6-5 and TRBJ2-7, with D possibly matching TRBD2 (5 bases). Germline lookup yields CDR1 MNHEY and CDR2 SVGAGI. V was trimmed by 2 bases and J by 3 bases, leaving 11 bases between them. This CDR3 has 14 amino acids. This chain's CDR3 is CASSYAPGNYEQYF. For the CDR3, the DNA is TGTGCCAGCAGTTACGCCCCCGGGAACTACGAGCAGTACTTC.

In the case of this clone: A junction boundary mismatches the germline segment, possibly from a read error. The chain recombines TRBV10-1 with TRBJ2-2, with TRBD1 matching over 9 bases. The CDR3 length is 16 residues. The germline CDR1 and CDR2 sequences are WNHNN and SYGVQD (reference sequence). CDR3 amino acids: CASSESGTGYHRGAVF. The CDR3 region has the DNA TGCGCCAGCAGTGAGTCCGGGACAGGGTACCACCGGGGAGCTGTTTTT.

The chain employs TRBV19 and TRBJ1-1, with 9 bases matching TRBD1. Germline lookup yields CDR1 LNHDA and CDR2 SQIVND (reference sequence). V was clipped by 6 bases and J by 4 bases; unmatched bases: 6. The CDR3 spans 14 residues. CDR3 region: CASRSPDRGTEAFF. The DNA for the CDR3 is TGTGCCAGTAGATCACCGGACAGGGGCACTGAAGCTTTCTTT.

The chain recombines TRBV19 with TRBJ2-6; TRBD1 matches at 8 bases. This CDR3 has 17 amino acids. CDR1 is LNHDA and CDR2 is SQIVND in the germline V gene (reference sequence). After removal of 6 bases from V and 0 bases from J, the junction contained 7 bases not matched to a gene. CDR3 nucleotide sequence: TGTGCCAGTAGCCTGGACAGGGTAAGCTCTGGGGCCAACGTCCTGACTTTC. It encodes CASSLDRVSSGANVLTF.

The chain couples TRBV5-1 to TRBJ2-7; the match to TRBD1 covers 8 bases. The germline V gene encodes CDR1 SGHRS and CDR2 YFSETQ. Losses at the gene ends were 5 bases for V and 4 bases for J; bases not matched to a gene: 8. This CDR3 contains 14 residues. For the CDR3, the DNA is TGCGCCAGCAGGGGAACAGGGGGATCTTACGAGCAGTACTTC. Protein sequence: CASRGTGGSYEQYF.

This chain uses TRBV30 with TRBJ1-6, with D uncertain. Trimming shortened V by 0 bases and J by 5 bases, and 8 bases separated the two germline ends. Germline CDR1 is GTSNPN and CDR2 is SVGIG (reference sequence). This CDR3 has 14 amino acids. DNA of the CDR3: TGTGCCTGGAGTGTAATAAGAGATAATTCACCCCTCCACTTT. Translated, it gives CAWSVIRDNSPLHF.